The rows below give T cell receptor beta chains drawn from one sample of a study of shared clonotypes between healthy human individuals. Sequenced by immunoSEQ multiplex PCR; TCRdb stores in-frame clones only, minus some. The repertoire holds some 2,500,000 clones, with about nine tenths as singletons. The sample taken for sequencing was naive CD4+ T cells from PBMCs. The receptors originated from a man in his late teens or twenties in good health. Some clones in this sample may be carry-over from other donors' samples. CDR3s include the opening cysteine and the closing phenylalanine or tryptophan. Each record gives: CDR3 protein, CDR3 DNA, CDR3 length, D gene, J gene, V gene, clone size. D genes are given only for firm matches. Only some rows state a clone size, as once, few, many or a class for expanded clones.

CDR3aa: CASSLVFGAYEQYF
CDR3nt: TGTGCCAGCAGCTTAGTATTCGGGGCCTACGAGCAGTACTTC
len: 14
d_gene: -
j_gene: TRBJ2-7
v_gene: TRBV7-8
abundance: -

CDR3aa: CASSFDNEQYF
CDR3nt: TGTGCCAGCAGCTTTGACAACGAGCAGTACTTC
len: 11
d_gene: -
j_gene: TRBJ2-7
v_gene: TRBV11-2
abundance: -

CDR3aa: CASSLARTSGGSYNEQFF
CDR3nt: TGTGCCAGCAGCTTAGCCCGGACTAGCGGCGGCTCCTACAATGAGCAGTTCTTC
len: 18
d_gene: TRBD2
j_gene: TRBJ2-1
v_gene: TRBV11-2
abundance: -

CDR3aa: CASSRSGTSGTDTQYF
CDR3nt: TGTGCCAGCAGCCGTTCCGGGACTAGCGGCACAGATACGCAGTATTTT
len: 16
d_gene: TRBD2
j_gene: TRBJ2-3
v_gene: TRBV7-3
abundance: once

CDR3aa: CAISGLMSGNTIYF
CDR3nt: TGTGCCATCAGTGGGTTAATGTCTGGAAACACCATATATTTT
len: 14
d_gene: -
j_gene: TRBJ1-3
v_gene: TRBV10-3
abundance: few

CDR3aa: CASSQGQGTNEKLFF
CDR3nt: TGCGCCAGCAGCCAAGGACAGGGAACTAATGAAAAACTGTTTTTT
len: 15
d_gene: TRBD1
j_gene: TRBJ1-4
v_gene: TRBV4-1
abundance: -

CDR3aa: CASSWDGAGTEAFF
CDR3nt: TGTGCCAGCAGCTGGGATGGGGCGGGTACTGAAGCTTTCTTT
len: 14
d_gene: -
j_gene: TRBJ1-1
v_gene: TRBV7-6
abundance: -

CDR3aa: CASSRRGYEQYF
CDR3nt: TGTGCCAGCAGCCGGAGGGGCTACGAGCAGTACTTC
len: 12
d_gene: -
j_gene: TRBJ2-7
v_gene: TRBV6-5
abundance: -

CDR3aa: CASSLGSMGPGETQYF
CDR3nt: TGCGCCAGCAGCTTGGGGAGTATGGGGCCAGGAGAGACCCAGTACTTC
len: 16
d_gene: -
j_gene: TRBJ2-5
v_gene: TRBV5-1
abundance: -

CDR3aa: CASSSWSGDEQFF
CDR3nt: TGTGCCAGCAGCTCATGGAGCGGGGATGAGCAGTTCTTC
len: 13
d_gene: TRBD2
j_gene: TRBJ2-1
v_gene: TRBV11-2
abundance: -

CDR3aa: CASSLGRPTNEKLFF
CDR3nt: TGTGCCAGCAGCTTAGGTCGTCCAACTAATGAAAAACTGTTTTTT
len: 15
d_gene: -
j_gene: TRBJ1-4
v_gene: TRBV7-6
abundance: -

CDR3aa: CASRGQGEGSGGYTF
CDR3nt: TGTGCCAGCAGGGGACAGGGGGAAGGCTCGGGTGGCTACACCTTC
len: 15
d_gene: TRBD1
j_gene: TRBJ1-2
v_gene: TRBV28
abundance: -

CDR3aa: CASSFGSYTNEQFF
CDR3nt: TGTGCCAGCAGCTTCGGGTCATACACAAATGAGCAGTTCTTC
len: 14
d_gene: -
j_gene: TRBJ2-1
v_gene: TRBV7-2
abundance: -

CDR3aa: CASSVDREPYEQYF
CDR3nt: TGTGCCAGCAGCGTAGACAGAGAGCCCTACGAGCAGTACTTC
len: 14
d_gene: -
j_gene: TRBJ2-7
v_gene: TRBV9
abundance: -

CDR3aa: CASSLGRLSGRAAGELFF
CDR3nt: TGTGCCAGCAGCTTAGGGAGACTCAGCGGGAGGGCGGCCGGGGAGCTGTTTTTT
len: 18
d_gene: TRBD2
j_gene: TRBJ2-2
v_gene: TRBV11-3
abundance: -

CDR3aa: CASSYAGGAGYEQYF
CDR3nt: TGTGCCAGCAGTTACGCGGGGGGCGCAGGCTACGAGCAGTACTTC
len: 15
d_gene: TRBD2
j_gene: TRBJ2-7
v_gene: TRBV6-5
abundance: -

CDR3aa: CASSVVLAEYNEQFF
CDR3nt: TGTGCCAGCAGCGTGGTACTAGCGGAATACAATGAGCAGTTCTTC
len: 15
d_gene: TRBD2
j_gene: TRBJ2-1
v_gene: TRBV9
abundance: -

CDR3aa: CASSVISGPYEQYF
CDR3nt: TGCGCCAGCAGCGTCATCTCGGGGCCGTACGAGCAGTACTTC
len: 14
d_gene: -
j_gene: TRBJ2-7
v_gene: TRBV5-1
abundance: -

CDR3aa: CASSLRAQPQHF
CDR3nt: TGTGCCAGCAGTTTACGGGCTCAGCCCCAGCATTTT
len: 12
d_gene: -
j_gene: TRBJ1-5
v_gene: TRBV28
abundance: -

CDR3aa: CASSEETGAYGYTF
CDR3nt: TGTGCCAGCAGCGAGGAGACAGGGGCCTATGGCTACACCTTC
len: 14
d_gene: TRBD1
j_gene: TRBJ1-2
v_gene: TRBV5-4
abundance: -

CDR3aa: CASSQAGLGQPQHF
CDR3nt: TGTGCCAGCAGTCAAGCAGGGTTAGGACAGCCCCAGCATTTT
len: 14
d_gene: -
j_gene: TRBJ1-5
v_gene: TRBV27
abundance: once

CDR3aa: CASRERSGGLAGNTIYF
CDR3nt: TGTGCCAGCAGGGAGAGGTCGGGGGGACTCGCTGGAAACACCATATATTTT
len: 17
d_gene: -
j_gene: TRBJ1-3
v_gene: TRBV21-1
abundance: -

CDR3aa: CASSLGLAVEETQYF
CDR3nt: TGTGCCAGCTCACTCGGACTAGCAGTGGAAGAGACCCAGTACTTC
len: 15
d_gene: TRBD2
j_gene: TRBJ2-5
v_gene: TRBV18
abundance: -

CDR3aa: CSVSELSGNTIYF
CDR3nt: TGCAGCGTTTCGGAACTCTCTGGAAACACCATATATTTT
len: 13
d_gene: -
j_gene: TRBJ1-3
v_gene: TRBV29-1
abundance: -

CDR3aa: CASSLGTHEKLFF
CDR3nt: TGTGCCAGCAGTTTAGGGACCCATGAAAAACTGTTTTTT
len: 13
d_gene: -
j_gene: TRBJ1-4
v_gene: TRBV28
abundance: -

CDR3aa: CASSEGRPRTGYGYTF
CDR3nt: TGTGCCAGCAGCGAGGGAAGACCCAGAACAGGCTATGGCTACACCTTC
len: 16
d_gene: -
j_gene: TRBJ1-2
v_gene: TRBV9
abundance: -

CDR3aa: CASSVYPSTRQGENEQYF
CDR3nt: TGTGCCAGCAGCGTCTATCCTTCTACTCGACAGGGCGAGAACGAGCAGTACTTC
len: 18
d_gene: TRBD1
j_gene: TRBJ2-7
v_gene: TRBV9
abundance: -

CDR3aa: CASSLGAGTGLYEQYF
CDR3nt: TGCGCCAGCAGCCTCGGGGCCGGGACAGGGCTCTACGAGCAGTACTTC
len: 16
d_gene: TRBD1
j_gene: TRBJ2-7
v_gene: TRBV5-1
abundance: -

CDR3aa: CASSEIGEGVTGYEQYF
CDR3nt: TGTGCCAGCAGTGAAATCGGTGAAGGGGTAACTGGCTACGAGCAGTACTTC
len: 17
d_gene: -
j_gene: TRBJ2-7
v_gene: TRBV25-1
abundance: -

CDR3aa: CASTRTVPLNTGELFF
CDR3nt: TGTGCCAGCACCAGGACAGTTCCGCTGAACACCGGGGAGCTGTTTTTT
len: 16
d_gene: -
j_gene: TRBJ2-2
v_gene: TRBV27
abundance: -

CDR3aa: CASSSTYEQYF
CDR3nt: TGTGCCAGCAGCTCAACCTACGAGCAGTACTTC
len: 11
d_gene: -
j_gene: TRBJ2-7
v_gene: TRBV11-2
abundance: -

CDR3aa: CASSPTRREAYEQYF
CDR3nt: TGCGCCAGCAGCCCGACCCGGCGAGAGGCCTACGAGCAGTACTTC
len: 15
d_gene: -
j_gene: TRBJ2-7
v_gene: TRBV5-1
abundance: -

CDR3aa: CAWSAWTSGPSYEQYF
CDR3nt: TGTGCCTGGAGTGCATGGACTAGCGGACCCTCCTACGAGCAGTACTTC
len: 16
d_gene: TRBD2
j_gene: TRBJ2-7
v_gene: TRBV30
abundance: -

CDR3aa: CASSLESAGGHNEQFF
CDR3nt: TGTGCCAGCAGCTTAGAGTCAGCGGGAGGCCACAATGAGCAGTTCTTC
len: 16
d_gene: TRBD2
j_gene: TRBJ2-1
v_gene: TRBV11-3
abundance: -

CDR3aa: CASSLGTSGFQTYNEQFF
CDR3nt: TGTGCCAGCAGCTTAGGGACTAGCGGGTTCCAGACCTACAATGAGCAGTTCTTC
len: 18
d_gene: TRBD2
j_gene: TRBJ2-1
v_gene: TRBV11-2
abundance: once

CDR3aa: CASSQVGQQALNYGYTF
CDR3nt: TGCGCCAGCAGCCAAGTAGGACAGCAAGCACTAAACTATGGCTACACCTTC
len: 17
d_gene: -
j_gene: TRBJ1-2
v_gene: TRBV4-3
abundance: -

CDR3aa: CASSPGSGRRNEQFF
CDR3nt: TGTGCCAGCAGCCCGGGGAGCGGGCGTCGAAATGAGCAGTTCTTC
len: 15
d_gene: -
j_gene: TRBJ2-1
v_gene: TRBV7-3
abundance: few

CDR3aa: CASSLYEQYF
CDR3nt: TGTGCCAGCAGCTTATACGAGCAGTACTTC
len: 10
d_gene: -
j_gene: TRBJ2-7
v_gene: TRBV5-8
abundance: -

CDR3aa: CAIRGQASTDTQYF
CDR3nt: TGTGCCATCAGGGGACAAGCTAGCACAGATACGCAGTATTTT
len: 14
d_gene: -
j_gene: TRBJ2-3
v_gene: TRBV10-3
abundance: -

CDR3aa: CSVEEGTGSSYNEQFF
CDR3nt: TGCAGCGTTGAAGAGGGGACGGGTAGCTCCTACAATGAGCAGTTCTTC
len: 16
d_gene: -
j_gene: TRBJ2-1
v_gene: TRBV29-1
abundance: -

CDR3aa: CASSLGDRGTTSEQFF
CDR3nt: TGCGCCAGCAGCTTAGGGGACAGGGGTACGACAAGTGAGCAGTTCTTC
len: 16
d_gene: TRBD1
j_gene: TRBJ2-1
v_gene: TRBV5-1
abundance: -

CDR3aa: CASSLVQSYEQYF
CDR3nt: TGCGCCAGCAGCTTGGTACAGTCCTACGAGCAGTACTTC
len: 13
d_gene: -
j_gene: TRBJ2-7
v_gene: TRBV5-1
abundance: once

CDR3aa: CASSPPRSGRAQETQYF
CDR3nt: TGTGCCAGCTCACCACCTCGTAGCGGGAGGGCCCAAGAGACCCAGTACTTC
len: 17
d_gene: TRBD2
j_gene: TRBJ2-5
v_gene: TRBV18
abundance: once

CDR3aa: CASSFLPGANTGELFF
CDR3nt: TGTGCCAGCAGCTTTTTGCCAGGGGCTAACACCGGGGAGCTGTTTTTT
len: 16
d_gene: -
j_gene: TRBJ2-2
v_gene: TRBV7-9
abundance: -

CDR3aa: CSAKYSNQPQHF
CDR3nt: TGCAGCGCCAAATATAGCAATCAGCCCCAGCATTTT
len: 12
d_gene: -
j_gene: TRBJ1-5
v_gene: TRBV29-1
abundance: -

CDR3aa: CASSLGPQLNEQFF
CDR3nt: TGTGCCAGCAGCTTAGGTCCCCAGTTGAATGAGCAGTTCTTC
len: 14
d_gene: -
j_gene: TRBJ2-1
v_gene: TRBV11-1
abundance: -

CDR3aa: CASSYAGGQGDTQYF
CDR3nt: TGTGCCAGCAGTTATGCGGGAGGTCAGGGAGATACGCAGTATTTT
len: 15
d_gene: TRBD2
j_gene: TRBJ2-3
v_gene: TRBV7-3
abundance: -

CDR3aa: CASRGQGVQPQHF
CDR3nt: TGTGCCAGCAGGGGCCAGGGGGTACAGCCCCAGCATTTT
len: 13
d_gene: TRBD1
j_gene: TRBJ1-5
v_gene: TRBV6-1
abundance: -

CDR3aa: CASSPGRPRGREKNIQYF
CDR3nt: TGCGCCAGCAGCCCAGGCCGCCCCAGGGGCAGGGAGAAAAACATTCAGTACTTC
len: 18
d_gene: -
j_gene: TRBJ2-4
v_gene: TRBV4-1
abundance: -

CDR3aa: CASSWQGAPLHF
CDR3nt: TGTGCCAGCAGTTGGCAGGGGGCACCCCTCCACTTT
len: 12
d_gene: TRBD1
j_gene: TRBJ1-6
v_gene: TRBV6-5
abundance: -

CDR3aa: CASSPETNTGELFF
CDR3nt: TGCGCCAGCAGCCCAGAGACTAACACCGGGGAGCTGTTTTTT
len: 14
d_gene: -
j_gene: TRBJ2-2
v_gene: TRBV5-1
abundance: -

CDR3aa: CASRGQSEAFF
CDR3nt: TGCGCCAGCAGAGGACAGAGTGAAGCTTTCTTT
len: 11
d_gene: -
j_gene: TRBJ1-1
v_gene: TRBV5-1
abundance: -

CDR3aa: CASIRGTDTQYF
CDR3nt: TGTGCCAGCATCCGGGGGACAGATACGCAGTATTTT
len: 12
d_gene: -
j_gene: TRBJ2-3
v_gene: TRBV6-1
abundance: once

CDR3aa: CASSLQQREAFF
CDR3nt: TGTGCCAGCAGCTTACAACAACGTGAAGCTTTCTTT
len: 12
d_gene: -
j_gene: TRBJ1-1
v_gene: TRBV11-2
abundance: -

CDR3aa: CSVGGQNTEAFF
CDR3nt: TGCAGCGTCGGGGGGCAGAACACTGAAGCTTTCTTT
len: 12
d_gene: -
j_gene: TRBJ1-1
v_gene: TRBV29-1
abundance: -

CDR3aa: CASSQGKETQYF
CDR3nt: TGCGCCAGCAGCCAAGGGAAAGAGACCCAGTACTTC
len: 12
d_gene: -
j_gene: TRBJ2-5
v_gene: TRBV5-1
abundance: once

CDR3aa: CASSYSLDRGDLF
CDR3nt: TGTGCCAGCAGTTACTCATTGGACAGGGGGGACCTATTC
len: 13
d_gene: TRBD1
j_gene: TRBJ2-4
v_gene: TRBV6-6
abundance: -

CDR3aa: CASSPGPNTDTQYF
CDR3nt: TGCGCCAGCAGCCCCGGGCCAAACACAGATACGCAGTATTTT
len: 14
d_gene: -
j_gene: TRBJ2-3
v_gene: TRBV4-1
abundance: -

CDR3aa: CASSFKPLGNPDTQYF
CDR3nt: TGTGCCAGCAGCTTCAAGCCTCTGGGTAACCCAGATACGCAGTATTTT
len: 16
d_gene: -
j_gene: TRBJ2-3
v_gene: TRBV5-4
abundance: -

CDR3aa: CASSSGGTGVGNTIYF
CDR3nt: TGCGCCAGCAGCTCTGGAGGGACAGGGGTGGGAAACACCATATATTTT
len: 16
d_gene: TRBD1
j_gene: TRBJ1-3
v_gene: TRBV5-1
abundance: -